Included here is one T cell receptor (beta chain) sequence, with context. Its antigen is undetermined. At one end, the junction sequence differs from germline, possibly due to a read error. Treatment in this sample: roughly 10-day PBMC culture with coronavirus spike peptide pools or control peptides (ViraFEST assay). The data originate from a study of vaccination and CD4 T cells after COVID-19. Study at large: Nine or ten convalescent cases were mild and one was severe, and all had been SARS-CoV-2 positive by nasal swab PCR. SARS-CoV-2, HCoV-NL63, HCoV-OC43 and HCoV-229E supplied the overlapping spike peptides used to stimulate cells.

The CDR3 runs 14 residues. The germline gives CDR1 MDHEN, CDR2 SYDVKM. The assay that was used to sequence DNA from cultured CD4+ T cells was the Oncomine TCR Beta short-read assay. A single record per CDR3 protein comes from TCRdb applying MiXCR to the PCR reads. This table has 20,000 or so distinct CDR3 sequences, 26% appearing once. Study results and caveats: A nonsignificant median increase from approximately 21 to 40 SARS-CoV-2-reactive clonotypes was observed.

V usage is TRBV28 and J usage is TRBJ1-2, with D possibly TRBD1 on 6 matching bases. Sequenced: cultured CD4+ T cells from blood. The TCR sequence derives from a human donor with COVID-19. This CDR3 reads CASTLGALSYGYAF. The DNA for the CDR3 is TGTGCCAGCACCTTGGGGGCTCTAAGTTATGGCTACGCCTTC.